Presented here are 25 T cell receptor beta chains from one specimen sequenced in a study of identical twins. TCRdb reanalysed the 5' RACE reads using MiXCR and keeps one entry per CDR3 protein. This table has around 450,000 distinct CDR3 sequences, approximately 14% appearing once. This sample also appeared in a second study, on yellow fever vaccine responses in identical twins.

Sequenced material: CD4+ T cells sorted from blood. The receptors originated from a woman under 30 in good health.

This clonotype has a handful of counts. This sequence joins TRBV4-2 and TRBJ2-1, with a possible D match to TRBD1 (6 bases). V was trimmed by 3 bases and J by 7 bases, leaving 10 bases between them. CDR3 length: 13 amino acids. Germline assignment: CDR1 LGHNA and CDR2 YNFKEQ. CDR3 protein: CASSQLQGNEQFF. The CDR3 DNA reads TGTGCCAGCAGCCAGCTACAGGGAAATGAGCAGTTCTTC.

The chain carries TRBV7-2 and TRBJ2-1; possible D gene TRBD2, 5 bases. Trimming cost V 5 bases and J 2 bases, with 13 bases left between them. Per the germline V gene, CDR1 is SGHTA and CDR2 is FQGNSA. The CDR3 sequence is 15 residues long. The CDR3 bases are TGTGCCAGCAGCACCGCTGGGAGTCCCTACAATGAGCAGTTCTTC. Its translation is CASSTAGSPYNEQFF.

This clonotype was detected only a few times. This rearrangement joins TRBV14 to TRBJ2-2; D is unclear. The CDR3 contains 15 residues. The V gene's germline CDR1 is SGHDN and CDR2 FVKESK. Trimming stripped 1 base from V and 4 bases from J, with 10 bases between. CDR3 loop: CASSQGLPGTGELFF. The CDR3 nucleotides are TGTGCCAGCAGCCAAGGCCTCCCTGGCACCGGGGAGCTGTTTTTT. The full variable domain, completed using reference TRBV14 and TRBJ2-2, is EAGVTQFPSHSVIEKGQTVTLRCDPISGHDNLYWYRRVMGKEIKFLLHFVKESKQDESGMPNNRFLAERTGGTYSTLKVQPAELEDSGVYFCASSQGLPGTGELFFGEGSRLTVL.

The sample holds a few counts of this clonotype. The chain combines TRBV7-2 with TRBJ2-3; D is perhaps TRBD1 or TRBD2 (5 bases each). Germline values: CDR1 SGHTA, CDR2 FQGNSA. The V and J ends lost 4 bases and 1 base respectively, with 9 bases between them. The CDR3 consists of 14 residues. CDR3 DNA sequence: TGTGCCAGCAGCTCGGGGCATCGCACAGATACGCAGTATTTT. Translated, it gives CASSSGHRTDTQYF.

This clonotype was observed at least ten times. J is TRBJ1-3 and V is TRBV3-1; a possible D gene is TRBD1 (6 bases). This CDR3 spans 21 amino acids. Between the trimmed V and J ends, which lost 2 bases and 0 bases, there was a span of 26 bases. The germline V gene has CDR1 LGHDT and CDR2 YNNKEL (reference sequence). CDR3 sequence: CASSQLSRGHAPTHSGNTIYF. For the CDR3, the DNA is TGTGCCAGCAGCCAATTGTCGCGGGGGCACGCGCCCACTCACTCTGGAAACACCATATATTTT.

In DNA, the CDR3 is TGTGCCAGCAGCGTATACGGGGGGAGCTCCTACAATGAGCAGTTCTTC. It codes for CASSVYGGSSYNEQFF. This sequence joins TRBV9 and TRBJ2-1; 7 bases line up with TRBD2. CDR1 is SGDLS and CDR2 is YYNGEE in the germline V gene. V was pared by 1 base and J by 0 bases, with 4 bases of the junction left unmatched. This CDR3 is built from 16 residues.

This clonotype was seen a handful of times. The CDR3 loop is CASDSIGLGSYEQYF. In DNA form, the CDR3 reads TGTGCCAGCGATAGTATAGGTCTCGGCTCCTACGAGCAGTACTTC. The chain employs TRBV6-1 and TRBJ2-7; the D is unclear. Trimming took 8 bases from V and 0 from J, leaving 17 bases between them. The germline V gene encodes CDR1 MNHNS and CDR2 SASEGT. The CDR3 contains 15 residues.

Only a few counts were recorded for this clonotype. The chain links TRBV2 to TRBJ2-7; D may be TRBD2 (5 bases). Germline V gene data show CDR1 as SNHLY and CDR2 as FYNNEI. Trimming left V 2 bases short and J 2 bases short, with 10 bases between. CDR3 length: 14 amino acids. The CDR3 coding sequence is TGTGCCAGCAGTGAACGCCGGGAAACCTACGAGCAGTACTTC. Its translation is CASSERRETYEQYF.

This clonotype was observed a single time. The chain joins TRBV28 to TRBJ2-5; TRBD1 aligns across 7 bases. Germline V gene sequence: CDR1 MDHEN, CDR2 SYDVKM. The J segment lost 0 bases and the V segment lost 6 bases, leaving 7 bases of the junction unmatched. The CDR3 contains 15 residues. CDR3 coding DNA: TGTGCCAGCAGCCCAGGCGACAGGGACCAAGAGACCCAGTACTTC. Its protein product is CASSPGDRDQETQYF. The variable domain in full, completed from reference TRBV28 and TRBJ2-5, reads DVKVTQSSRYLVKRTGEKVFLECVQDMDHENMFWYRQDPGLGLRLIYFSYDVKMKEKGDIPEGYSVSREKKERFSLILESASTNQTSMYLCASSPGDRDQETQYFGPGTRLLVL.

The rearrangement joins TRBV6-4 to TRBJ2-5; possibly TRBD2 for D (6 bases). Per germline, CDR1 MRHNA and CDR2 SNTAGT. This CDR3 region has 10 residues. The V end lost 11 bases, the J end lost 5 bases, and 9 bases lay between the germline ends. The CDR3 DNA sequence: TGTGCCCAGGCGGGGGAGACCCAGTACTTC. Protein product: CAQAGETQYF.

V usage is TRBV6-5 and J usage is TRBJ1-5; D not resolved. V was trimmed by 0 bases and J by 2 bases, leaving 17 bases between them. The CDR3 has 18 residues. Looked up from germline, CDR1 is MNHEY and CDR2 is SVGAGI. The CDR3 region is CASSYSWGMGSGNQPQHF. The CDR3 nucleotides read TGTGCCAGCAGTTACTCGTGGGGAATGGGGTCGGGCAATCAGCCCCAGCATTTT.

The CDR3 here is CASSYRRADQPQHF. Written as DNA, the CDR3 is TGTGCCAGCAGTTATAGGAGGGCCGATCAGCCCCAGCATTTT. The chain carries TRBV6-2 or TRBV6-3 and TRBJ1-5; D call uncertain. The germline V gene has CDR1 MNHEY and CDR2 SVGEGT. The CDR3 runs to 14 residues. The V end was cut by 3 bases, the J end by 5 bases, with 11 bases between.

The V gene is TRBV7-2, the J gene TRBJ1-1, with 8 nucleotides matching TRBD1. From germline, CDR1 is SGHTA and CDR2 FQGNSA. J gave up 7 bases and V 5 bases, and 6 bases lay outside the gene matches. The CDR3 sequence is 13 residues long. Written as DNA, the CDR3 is TGTGCCAGCAGCGCCGACAGGGGATTTGAAGCTTTCTTT. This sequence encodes CASSADRGFEAFF.

The CDR3 sequence: CASSITGTEAFF. For the CDR3, the DNA is TGTGCCAGCAGCATTACGGGTACTGAAGCTTTCTTT. The rearrangement links TRBV7-9 to TRBJ1-1, with D uncertain. Germline V gives CDR1 SEHNR, CDR2 FQNEAQ (reference sequence). The CDR3 consists of 12 residues. Trimming cost V 5 bases and J 5 bases, with 9 bases left between them.

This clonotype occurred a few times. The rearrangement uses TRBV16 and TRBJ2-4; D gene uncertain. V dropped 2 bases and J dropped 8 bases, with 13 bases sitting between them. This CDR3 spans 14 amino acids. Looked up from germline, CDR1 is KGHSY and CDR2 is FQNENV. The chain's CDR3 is CASSQVIWADIQYF. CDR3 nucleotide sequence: TGTGCCAGCAGCCAAGTTATATGGGCAGACATTCAGTACTTC.

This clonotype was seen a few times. CDR3 DNA sequence: TGCGCCAGCAGCCACCCCGGGACAGGGACCTACGAGCAGTACTTC. It yields the protein CASSHPGTGTYEQYF. The chain uses TRBV4-1 and TRBJ2-7; TRBD1 aligns across 9 bases. V shed 3 bases and J 2 bases; nucleotides not matched to a gene: 5. Germline V gene lookup returns CDR1 MGHRA and CDR2 YSYEKL. This CDR3 is 15 amino acids long.

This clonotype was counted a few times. The CDR3 nucleotides read TGTGCCACCAGTGAACATGACAGGGGCAATGAGCAGTTCTTC. Translating gives CATSEHDRGNEQFF. The genes are TRBV24-1 and TRBJ2-1, with TRBD1 matching over 8 bases. V was clipped by 4 bases and J by 6 bases; unmatched bases: 4. The CDR3 totals 14 residues. Germline assignment: CDR1 KGHDR and CDR2 SFDVKD.

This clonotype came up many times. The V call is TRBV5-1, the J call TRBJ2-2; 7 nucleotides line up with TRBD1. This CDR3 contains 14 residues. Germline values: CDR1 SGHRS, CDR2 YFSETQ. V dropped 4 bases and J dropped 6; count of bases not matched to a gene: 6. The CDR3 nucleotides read TGCGCCAGCAGCAGAGACAGGGAAGCCGGGGAGCTGTTTTTT. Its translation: CASSRDREAGELFF.

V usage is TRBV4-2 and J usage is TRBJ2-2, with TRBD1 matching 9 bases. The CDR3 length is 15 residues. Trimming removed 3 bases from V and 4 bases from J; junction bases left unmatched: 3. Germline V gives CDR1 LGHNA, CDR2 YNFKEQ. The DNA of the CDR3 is TGTGCCAGCAGCCACGCGGACAGGGGCACCGGGGAGCTGTTTTTT. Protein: CASSHADRGTGELFF.

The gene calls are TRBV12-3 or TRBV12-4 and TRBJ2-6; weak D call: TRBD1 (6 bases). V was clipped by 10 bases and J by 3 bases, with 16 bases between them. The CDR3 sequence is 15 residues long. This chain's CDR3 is CAITYWGRGANVLTF. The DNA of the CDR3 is TGTGCCATCACTTATTGGGGGCGTGGGGCCAACGTCCTGACTTTC.

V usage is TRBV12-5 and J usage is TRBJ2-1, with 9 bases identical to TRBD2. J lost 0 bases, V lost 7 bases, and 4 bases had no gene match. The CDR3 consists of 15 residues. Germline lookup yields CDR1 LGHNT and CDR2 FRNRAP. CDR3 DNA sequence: TGTGCTAGTGTAGCGGGAGCACCCTCCTACAATGAGCAGTTCTTC. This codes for CASVAGAPSYNEQFF.

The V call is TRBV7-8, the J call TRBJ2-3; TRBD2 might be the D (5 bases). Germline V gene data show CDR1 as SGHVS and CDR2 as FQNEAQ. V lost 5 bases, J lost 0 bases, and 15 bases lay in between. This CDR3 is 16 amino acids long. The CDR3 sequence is CASSRGLIDSTDTQYF. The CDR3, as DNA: TGTGCCAGCAGCCGTGGACTTATCGATAGCACAGATACGCAGTATTTT.

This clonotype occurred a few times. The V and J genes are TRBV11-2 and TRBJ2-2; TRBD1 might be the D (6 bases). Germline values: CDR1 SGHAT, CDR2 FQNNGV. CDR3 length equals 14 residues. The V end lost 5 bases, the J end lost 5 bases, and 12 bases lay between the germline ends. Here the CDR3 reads CASSPTGRTGELFF. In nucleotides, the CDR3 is TGTGCCAGCAGCCCCACAGGGCGAACCGGGGAGCTGTTTTTT.

The CDR3 reads CASSGDRYHYGYTF. As DNA, the CDR3 is TGTGCCAGCTCAGGGGACAGGTACCACTATGGCTACACCTTC. The J gene is TRBJ1-2, the V gene TRBV25-1; 8 bases match TRBD1. This CDR3 has 14 amino acids. The V and J ends lost 8 bases and 3 bases, in that order; junction bases with no gene match: 8. In germline, CDR1 is MGHDK, CDR2 SYGVNS.

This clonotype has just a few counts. The CDR3 sequence is CASSSRLVQYF. The DNA of the CDR3 is TGTGCCAGCAGCTCCAGATTGGTCCAGTACTTC. This chain joins TRBV3-1 and TRBJ2-5; D call uncertain. CDR1 and CDR2 (germline): LGHDT, YNNKEL (reference sequence). The V gene lost 5 bases and the J gene lost 10 bases, with 11 bases spanning the gap. The CDR3 totals 11 residues.